The rows below give T cell receptor beta chains drawn from one sample of a study of T cell responses to AZD1222 COVID-19 vaccine. Profiled with immunoSEQ multiplex PCR; TCRdb holds only in-frame clones, not every one. The data contain approximately 150,000 clones, around 90% of them singletons. The sequences come from peripheral blood, collected 28 days after the second AZD1222 dose. Receptors were obtained from an adult who received the AZD1222 COVID-19 vaccine. Each CDR3 is given with its conserved first and last residue. The D gene is left open where the match is weak. The size of a clone is reported for some rows only, either as once, few or many, or as a class for expanded clones.

.	.	TRBV4-1	TRBJ2-1	TGCGCCAGCAGCCAAGATCGGATAGTGGGACACAATGAGCAGTTCTTC	CASSQDRIVGHNEQFF
.	.	TRBV6-2/TRBV6-3	TRBJ2-7	TGTGCCAGCAGTTACCCCCCAGACGTGGGACCAAGAGAGCAGTACTTC	CASSYPPDVGPREQYF
.	.	TRBV4-3	TRBJ1-6	TGCGCCAGCAGCCAAGATTCGGGGCAGGGCATGAGGAATTCACCCCTCCACTTT	CASSQDSGQGMRNSPLHF
.	TRBD1	TRBV7-3	TRBJ2-7	TGTGCCAGCAGCTTAGAGGGACAGATCTACGAGCAGTACTTC	CASSLEGQIYEQYF
.	TRBD2	TRBV6-1	TRBJ2-2	TGTGCCAGCAGTGAGACTAGCGGCCCATACACCGGGGAGCTGTTTTTT	CASSETSGPYTGELFF
.	TRBD2	TRBV7-2	TRBJ2-1	TGTGCCAGCAGCTTAAATCTCGCGACTAGCCTCTCCTACAATGAGCAGTTCTTC	CASSLNLATSLSYNEQFF
once	.	TRBV29-1	TRBJ1-1	TGCAGCGTCCAGCTGATGGGGGAGGGCGCTGAAGCTTTCTTT	CSVQLMGEGAEAFF
once	TRBD1	TRBV24-1	TRBJ1-5	TGTGCCACCGGCACCGGACAGGGAGTCAATCAGCCCCAGCATTTT	CATGTGQGVNQPQHF
once	.	TRBV6-6	TRBJ1-1	TGTGCCAGCAGTTACGGCCAGAGCGCTGAAGCTTTCTTT	CASSYGQSAEAFF
.	TRBD2	TRBV4-1	TRBJ2-1	TGCGCCAGCAGCCAAGTTAGCGGGAGGTTCCCCTACAATGAGCAGTTCTTC	CASSQVSGRFPYNEQFF
once	TRBD2	TRBV27	TRBJ2-3	TGTGCCAGCAGACAACCGGGACTAGCGGGAGGCCTAGGGGGGACAGATACGCAGTATTTT	CASRQPGLAGGLGGTDTQYF
few	.	TRBV27	TRBJ1-1	TGTGCCAGCAAAATTCAGGGCATGAACACTGAAGCTTTCTTT	CASKIQGMNTEAFF
.	.	TRBV30	TRBJ1-6	TGTGCCTGTACAGGGCTCAATTCACCCCTCCACTTT	CACTGLNSPLHF
.	.	TRBV27	TRBJ2-1	TGTGCCAGCAGTTATGGACCATACAATGAGCAGTTCTTC	CASSYGPYNEQFF
.	.	TRBV6-6	TRBJ1-1	TGTGCCAGCAGTTACCCGTTCGACAGGCGCACTGAAGCTTTCTTT	CASSYPFDRRTEAFF
once	.	TRBV6-1	TRBJ2-5	TGTGCCAGCAGTGACGCACGAAACCAAGAGACCCAGTACTTC	CASSDARNQETQYF
.	.	TRBV27	TRBJ1-5	TGTGCCAGCAGTTCTTCTGGGGCCAGCTACAATCAGCCCCAGCATTTT	CASSSSGASYNQPQHF
.	.	TRBV4-1	TRBJ2-1	TGCGCCAGCAGCCACCCCGCTGCTTTATCCTACAATGAGCAGTTCTTC	CASSHPAALSYNEQFF
.	TRBD1	TRBV30	TRBJ2-7	TGTGCCTATAATTCCGGGACAGGGCAAGTGGAGCAGTACTTC	CAYNSGTGQVEQYF
.	.	TRBV6-5	TRBJ2-7	TGTGCCCTAGGGGGGCCGGGGGACACCTACGAGCAGTACTTC	CALGGPGDTYEQYF
.	.	TRBV4-1	TRBJ2-1	TGCGCCAGCAGCTTATTAAGAGGTGAGCAGTTCTTC	CASSLLRGEQFF
.	TRBD1	TRBV5-5	TRBJ1-5	TGTGCCAGCAGCTTGGGGGTCCGGGACAGGGGTTTAAGCAATCAGCCCCAGCATTTT	CASSLGVRDRGLSNQPQHF
.	.	TRBV6-2/TRBV6-3	TRBJ1-5	TGTGCCAGCAGCTTATGGGCGGTGAGCAATCAGCCCCAGCATTTT	CASSLWAVSNQPQHF
.	.	TRBV27	TRBJ1-2	TGTGCCAGCAGTTTCCCGTCCGGGGAGGGCTACACCTTC	CASSFPSGEGYTF
few	TRBD1	TRBV2	TRBJ1-1	TGTGCCAGCACCATACAGGGGGCAGGCACTGAAGCTTTCTTT	CASTIQGAGTEAFF
few	.	TRBV28	TRBJ2-7	TGTGCCAGCAGTAGCCACGAGCAGTACTTC	CASSSHEQYF
.	TRBD1	TRBV7-2	TRBJ2-2	TGTGCCAGCAGGTTACAGGGGGCGGGGAACACCGGGGAGCTGTTTTTT	CASRLQGAGNTGELFF
.	TRBD1	TRBV7-9	TRBJ1-1	TGTGCCAGCAGCCGACAGGGGGAAGTTGAAGCTTTCTTT	CASSRQGEVEAFF
.	.	TRBV7-2	TRBJ1-4	TGTGCCAGCAGCTTTCAGGGAACGGCAACTAATGAAAAACTGTTTTTT	CASSFQGTATNEKLFF
.	.	TRBV12-3/TRBV12-4	TRBJ2-3	TGTGCCAGCAGACCAATAATCCCAGATACGCAGTATTTT	CASRPIIPDTQYF
.	.	TRBV30	TRBJ1-1	TGTGCCTGGAGTGTATTGAACACTGAAGCTTTCTTT	CAWSVLNTEAFF
.	.	TRBV7-2	TRBJ2-3	TGTGCCAGCAGCCCCTTTGGGGACACAGATACGCAGTATTTT	CASSPFGDTDTQYF
.	TRBD2	TRBV19	TRBJ2-1	TGTGCCAGTAGTATGGGGACTAGAAATGAGCAGTTCTTC	CASSMGTRNEQFF
.	.	TRBV2	TRBJ1-2	TGTGCCAGCAGGGGACCTTCAAGTAACTATGGCTACACCTTC	CASRGPSSNYGYTF
.	TRBD1	TRBV6-2/TRBV6-3	TRBJ1-1	TGTGCCAGCAGTTGGACAGGGGGTGAAGCTTTCTTT	CASSWTGGEAFF
.	.	TRBV4-3	TRBJ2-1	TGCGCCAGCAGCCAAGGTACGAATGAGCAGTTCTTC	CASSQGTNEQFF
.	.	TRBV10-2	TRBJ1-1	TGCGCCAGCAGTGCTTCAGACAGGCTCACTGAAGCTTTCTTT	CASSASDRLTEAFF
.	TRBD2	TRBV2	TRBJ2-1	TGTGCCAGCACTTACATAACTAGCGGGAGGGCCAGGGCCCTCTTC	CASTYITSGRARALF
.	.	TRBV28	TRBJ2-7	TGTGCCAGCAGTTTAGGTGACAGGCTTCCCTACGAGCAGTACTTC	CASSLGDRLPYEQYF
.	.	TRBV6-1	TRBJ1-2	TGTGCCAGCAGTGAATACGCAGGGAATGGCTACACCTTC	CASSEYAGNGYTF
.	.	TRBV4-3	TRBJ1-2	TGCGCCAGCAGCCAAGACCGAGCTTATGGCTACACCTTC	CASSQDRAYGYTF
.	.	TRBV27	TRBJ1-2	TGTGCCAGCAGTTTTGTATCGGCCTTCGCACAACAATATGGCTACACCTTC	CASSFVSAFAQQYGYTF
.	.	TRBV9	TRBJ2-2	TGTGCCAGCAGCGAGAACACCGGGGAGCTGTTTTTT	CASSENTGELFF
.	.	TRBV7-9	TRBJ1-5	TGTGCCAGCAGCTTAGGGGGGGAGTACAATCAGCCCCAGCATTTT	CASSLGGEYNQPQHF
.	TRBD1	TRBV19	TRBJ1-2	TGTGCCAGTAGTCCCCGGGCAGGGGGCGTCTATGGCTACACCTTC	CASSPRAGGVYGYTF
.	TRBD1	TRBV4-1	TRBJ1-3	TGCGCCAGCAGCCATTTGGGACAGGGTTCCTCTGGAAACACCATATATTTT	CASSHLGQGSSGNTIYF
.	.	TRBV9	TRBJ1-1	TGTGCCAGCAGCCCTCGACTGGGATCTGAAGCTTTCTTT	CASSPRLGSEAFF
.	.	TRBV18	TRBJ2-7	TGTGCCAGCTCACTTGGGGCGGACGAGCAGTACTTC	CASSLGADEQYF
once	TRBD1	TRBV7-6	TRBJ1-4	TGTGCCAGCAGCTATCAACCCCCGGGACAGGGTGAAAAACTGTTTTTT	CASSYQPPGQGEKLFF
once	.	TRBV24-1	TRBJ1-5	TGTGCCACCAGTGATTCCCGGGGAGGGGGACAGCCCCAGCATTTT	CATSDSRGGGQPQHF
.	TRBD1	TRBV2	TRBJ2-5	TGTGCCAGTAGTCCGGGACAGGGGGCTTTCGGAGAGACCCAGTACTTC	CASSPGQGAFGETQYF
.	TRBD1	TRBV6-1	TRBJ1-6	TGTGCCAGCAGTGCCAGGACAGGCTCACATAATTCACCCCTCCACTTT	CASSARTGSHNSPLHF
.	.	TRBV27	TRBJ1-1	TGTGCCAGCAGTTCAAGGAGGGACAAGAACACTGAAGCTTTCTTT	CASSSRRDKNTEAFF
.	.	TRBV9	TRBJ2-1	TGTGCCAGCAGCGTTGGGCTAGCCCACAATGAGCAGTTCTTC	CASSVGLAHNEQFF
.	TRBD1	TRBV27	TRBJ2-7	TGTGCCAGCAGCACGACAGGGGTCCCCTACGAGCAGTACTTC	CASSTTGVPYEQYF
.	.	TRBV5-6	TRBJ2-5	TGTGCCAGCAGCCCCGGGGCAGCAGGGCGGGAGACCCAGTACTTC	CASSPGAAGRETQYF
.	.	TRBV27	TRBJ2-7	TGTGCCAGCAGTTTAAATGAGAGTCCCACCCACGAGCAGTACTTC	CASSLNESPTHEQYF
.	TRBD2	TRBV4-2	TRBJ2-3	TGTGCCAGCAGCCAAGCCTCTCTAGCGGGAGGTACTACAGATACGCAGTATTTT	CASSQASLAGGTTDTQYF
.	TRBD1	TRBV28	TRBJ2-7	TGTGCCAGCAGCCCCACCCCCAAGGGGGCTAGGTCCTACGAGCAGTACTTC	CASSPTPKGARSYEQYF